This TCR beta chain appears in the sequencing data of a study of blood T cells in healthy people across ages. This clonotype was seen a single time. The V and J ends lost 2 bases and 10 bases respectively, with 23 bases between them. Per germline, CDR1 MNHNS and CDR2 SASEGT. The CDR3 has 16 amino acids. Through a sample-barcoded 5' primer and a J-beta primer mix, a second PCR was run for roughly 6 to 11 cycles. TCRdb redid the calling of the 5' RACE reads with MiXCR, one entry per CDR3 protein. The sample has over a million distinct CDR3 sequences; approximately 38% are singletons. Isolating PBMCs gave at least 6 million of these cells per sample. Per sample, extraction of total RNA gave at least 5.5 micrograms in every case.

Specimen: blood. This clonotype was obtained from a woman younger than 30 in good health. J is TRBJ1-1 and V is TRBV6-1, with D unclear. The CDR3 nucleotides read TGTGCCAGCAGTGAATCAGACGCGCAGGCCACCCACAGAGCTTTCTTT. Its protein is CASSESDAQATHRAFF.